These 21 T cell receptor beta chains came from one sample sequenced in a study of T cell responses to AZD1222 COVID-19 vaccine (dated by TCRdb to about 2021). The library was generated by the immunoSEQ multiplex PCR assay. Held by TCRdb, this immuneACCESS table contains in-frame sequences only and omits some clones. Under half of the omission traces to an unresolved V gene where checked; the cause of the rest is unknown. Within this sample are roughly 170,000 clones, with approximately 86% of them counted one time only. The ten largest clonotypes hold 0.4% to 0.5% of the sample. The time point label, read with the paper, signifies: baseline before first vaccination. This specimen was peripheral blood, taken on day 0 of AZD1222 vaccination. The receptors were sampled from an adult in good health.

This clone was recorded a few times. CDR3: CASRDTTGAPAPLHF. In nucleotides, the CDR3 is TGTGCCAGCAGGGACACGACAGGGGCCCCCGCGCCCCTCCACTTT. This sequence joins TRBV3-1 (or the pseudogene TRBV3-2) and TRBJ1-6; 8 positions agree with TRBD1. V lost 6 bases to trimming and J lost 13 bases; unmatched junction nucleotides: 14. The germline V gene encodes CDR1 LGHDT and CDR2 YNNKEL (reference sequence). The CDR3 has 15 amino acids.

The chain has TRBV19 and TRBJ2-7; D might be TRBD1 (6 bases). Germline V gene sequence: CDR1 LNHDA, CDR2 SQIVND (reference sequence). V lost 6 bases and J lost 4, with 13 bases in between. The CDR3 loop spans 13 amino acids. CDR3 bases: TGTGCCAGTAGCGCTATAGGGGGTTACGAGCAGTACTTC. Protein: CASSAIGGYEQYF.

The genes are TRBV7-9 and TRBJ2-7; TRBD1 or TRBD2 may be the D gene (5 bases each). The V gene lost 7 bases and the J gene lost 6 bases, with 19 bases spanning the gap. The germline V gene has CDR1 SEHNR and CDR2 FQNEAQ (reference sequence). The CDR3 loop spans 14 amino acids. CDR3 bases: TGTGCCAGCACCCCCCGGGACCTGGTTAGCGAGCAGTACTTC. This codes for CASTPRDLVSEQYF.

The rearrangement links TRBV12-2 to TRBJ1-6; no DNA check was done on the table's D call, TRBD1. TRBV12-2 is recorded as a pseudogene. The CDR3 length is 18 residues. CDR3 sequence (DNA): TGTGCAAGTCGCTCTCACCTCCGGGACAGGGACTATAATTCACCCCTCCACTTT. Its protein product is CASRSHLRDRDYNSPLHF.

The V gene is TRBV24-1, the J gene TRBJ1-2; 9 positions agree with TRBD1. Germline V CDR1 and CDR2: KGHDR, SFDVKD. There are 14 residues in the CDR3. The V segment lost 4 bases and the J segment 4 bases; nucleotides outside the gene matches: 3. The CDR3 DNA is TGTGCCACCAGTGACCGGGACAGGGCCTATGGCTACACCTTC. It encodes CATSDRDRAYGYTF.

The rearrangement uses TRBV9 and TRBJ2-1; 11 bases fit TRBD2. The germline CDR1 and CDR2 sequences are SGDLS and YYNGEE. This CDR3 is built from 16 residues. The V segment lost 3 bases and the J segment 6 bases; nucleotides outside the gene matches: 8. The CDR3, as DNA: TGTGCCAGCAGCGACCCCGGGACTAGCGGCCTCAATGAGCAGTTCTTC. This encodes CASSDPGTSGLNEQFF.

The CDR3 DNA is TGTGCCATCAGCTTTTCCGGGCAACACGAGCAGTACTTC. Protein: CAISFSGQHEQYF. The chain recombines TRBV10-3 with TRBJ2-7; D is unclear. V lost 6 bases and J 5 bases, leaving 14 bases between the germline ends. Germline lookup yields CDR1 ENHRY and CDR2 SYGVKD. The CDR3 runs to 13 residues.

The rearrangement joins TRBV6-5 to TRBJ2-7, with 8 positions matching TRBD1. The CDR3 runs to 14 residues. The germline gives CDR1 MNHEY, CDR2 SVGAGI. V lost 9 bases and J lost 3; bases outside the gene matches: 10. Written as DNA, the CDR3 is TGTGCCAGTACCCGGACAGGGCTTGGCTACGAGCAGTACTTC. Amino acid sequence: CASTRTGLGYEQYF.

The chain employs TRBV4-1 and TRBJ2-1; 8 nucleotides match TRBD1. CDR1 and CDR2 from the germline V gene are MGHRA and YSYEKL. V lost 4 bases, J lost 5 bases, and 4 bases stayed unmatched. The CDR3 covers 14 residues. The CDR3 sequence: CASSRWGQDNEQFF. In DNA, the CDR3 is TGCGCCAGCAGCCGGTGGGGACAGGACAATGAGCAGTTCTTC.

The chain employs TRBV2 and TRBJ2-7, with a weak D call TRBD2 (5 bases). The CDR3 totals 15 residues. Germline CDR1 and CDR2: SNHLY and FYNNEI. V was trimmed by 6 bases and J by 4 bases, leaving 19 bases between them. Here the CDR3 DNA reads TGTGCCAGCAGATGGGTACTAGAAACACCTTACGAGCAGTACTTC. Amino acids: CASRWVLETPYEQYF.

The gene calls are TRBV9 and TRBJ1-1; D gene unclear. This CDR3 region has 13 residues. Germline CDR1 is SGDLS and CDR2 is YYNGEE. V gave up 0 bases and J gave up 5 bases, with 8 bases separating them. CDR3 sequence: CASSVGDVTEAFF. CDR3 DNA sequence: TGTGCCAGCAGCGTAGGGGATGTTACTGAAGCTTTCTTT.

This chain connects TRBV19 to TRBJ1-1; 11 positions match TRBD1. The CDR3 runs 16 residues. CDR1 LNHDA and CDR2 SQIVND come from the germline V gene (reference sequence). V lost 6 bases, J lost 1 base, and 7 bases stayed unmatched. The CDR3: CASRDRGPGANTEAFF. CDR3 sequence (DNA): TGTGCCAGTAGGGACAGGGGGCCAGGGGCGAACACTGAAGCTTTCTTT.

The rearrangement links TRBV13 to TRBJ2-5; D perhaps matches TRBD1 (6 bases). V was cut by 6 bases and J by 4 bases, with 12 bases left in between. CDR3 length: 13 residues. Germline V gene lookup returns CDR1 PRHDT and CDR2 FYEKMQ (reference sequence). The CDR3 nucleotides read TGTGCCAGCAGGGTACAGGGTGGAGAGACCCAGTACTTC. Residues: CASRVQGGETQYF.

The chain recombines TRBV29-1 with TRBJ2-5; 7 nucleotides agree with TRBD1. Germline assignment: CDR1 SQVTM and CDR2 ANQGSEA. The CDR3 contains 13 residues. With V trimmed by 6 bases and J by 3 bases, 7 bases remained unmatched. CDR3 sequence (DNA): TGCAGCGTAGAGGCTGGGACAGAAGAGACCCAGTACTTC. Protein: CSVEAGTEETQYF.

In DNA, the CDR3 is TGCAGCGTTGACGGGGACAGGGGGTACGAGCAGTACTTC. It is translated as CSVDGDRGYEQYF. This chain joins TRBV29-1 and TRBJ2-7; TRBD1 matches 11 bases. The CDR3 spans 13 residues. With V trimmed by 3 bases and J by 4 bases, 2 bases remained unmatched. Looked up from germline, CDR1 is SQVTM and CDR2 is ANQGSEA.

The rearrangement joins TRBV3-1 (or the pseudogene TRBV3-2) to TRBJ1-4; tentatively, D is TRBD1 (6 bases). The CDR3 length is 15 residues. V gave up 3 bases and J gave up 4 bases, with 12 bases separating them. Germline V gene lookup returns CDR1 LGHDT and CDR2 YNNKEL (reference sequence). The CDR3 DNA reads TGTGCCAGCAGCCATAGTTCCAGGGGTAATGAAAAACTGTTTTTT. Translating it yields CASSHSSRGNEKLFF.

The genes are TRBV7-2 and TRBJ1-6, with D uncertain. Germline V gene sequence: CDR1 SGHTA, CDR2 FQGNSA. This CDR3 is built from 14 residues. With 4 bases removed from V and 7 bases from J, the gap between germline ends came to 11 bases. The CDR3: CASSSLGVNSPLHF. The CDR3 nucleotides read TGTGCCAGCAGCTCCCTCGGGGTAAATTCACCCCTCCACTTT.

J is TRBJ1-4 and V is TRBV9; possible D gene TRBD1, 5 bases. V shed 0 bases and J shed 9 bases, with 15 bases lying between them. The germline V gene has CDR1 SGDLS and CDR2 YYNGEE. The length of the CDR3 is 15 residues. CDR3 DNA sequence: TGTGCCAGCAGCGTAGGGCAGGGAGAGGTGCAAAAACTGTTTTTT. It specifies CASSVGQGEVQKLFF.

The V and J genes are TRBV5-1 and TRBJ2-5; D might be TRBD1 or TRBD2, each matching 6 bases. V was pared by 0 bases and J by 7 bases, with 16 bases between. Germline V gene sequence: CDR1 SGHRS, CDR2 YFSETQ. This CDR3 spans 15 amino acids. The CDR3 spells CASSLVSGAYGTQYF. In DNA form, the CDR3 reads TGCGCCAGCAGCTTGGTGTCGGGGGCCTACGGGACCCAGTACTTC. Complete variable domain (other parts from reference TRBV5-1 and TRBJ2-5): KAGVTQTPRYLIKTRGQQVTLSCSPISGHRSVSWYQQTPGQGLQFLFEYFSETQRNKGNFPGRFSGRQFSNSRSEMNVSTLELGDSALYLCASSLVSGAYGTQYFGPGTRLLVL.

The chain combines TRBV28 with TRBJ2-1; TRBD2 might be the D (6 bases). The germline V gene has CDR1 MDHEN and CDR2 SYDVKM. V was pared by 7 bases and J by 5 bases, with 9 bases between. The CDR3 consists of 12 residues. Here the CDR3 DNA reads TGTGCCAGCATTCGGGAGAACAATGAGCAGTTCTTC. The encoded protein is CASIRENNEQFF.

This clone was picked up many times. This chain joins TRBV7-9 and TRBJ2-5, with TRBD1 matching 9 bases. Germline loops: CDR1 SEHNR, CDR2 FQNEAQ (reference sequence). The CDR3 consists of 14 residues. V lost 4 bases and J lost 6; bases outside the gene matches: 6. The CDR3 nucleotides read TGTGCCAGCAGCTCAGCAGGACAGGGGAAGACCCAGTACTTC. Encoded protein: CASSSAGQGKTQYF.